This T cell receptor beta chain was sequenced for a study of T cell repertoires in cytomegalovirus infection. CDR1 is MNHEY, CDR2 SVGEGT, per germline. V shed 5 bases and J shed 9 bases, with 11 bases lying between them. The CDR3 extends over 12 amino acids. TCRdb used MiXCR to reprocess the reads, holding one entry per CDR3 protein. The sample records about 300,000 distinct CDR3 sequences, around 10% being singletons. The receptor comes from a human donor in good health (CMV status not recorded). Some clones in this sample may be carry-over from other donors' samples. The sample was PBMCs. V is TRBV6-2 or TRBV6-3 and J is TRBJ2-1, with D perhaps matching TRBD2 (5 bases). CDR3 DNA sequence: TGTGCCAGCAGTCCACTAGTTTCTGAGCAGTTCTTC. Translating gives CASSPLVSEQFF.